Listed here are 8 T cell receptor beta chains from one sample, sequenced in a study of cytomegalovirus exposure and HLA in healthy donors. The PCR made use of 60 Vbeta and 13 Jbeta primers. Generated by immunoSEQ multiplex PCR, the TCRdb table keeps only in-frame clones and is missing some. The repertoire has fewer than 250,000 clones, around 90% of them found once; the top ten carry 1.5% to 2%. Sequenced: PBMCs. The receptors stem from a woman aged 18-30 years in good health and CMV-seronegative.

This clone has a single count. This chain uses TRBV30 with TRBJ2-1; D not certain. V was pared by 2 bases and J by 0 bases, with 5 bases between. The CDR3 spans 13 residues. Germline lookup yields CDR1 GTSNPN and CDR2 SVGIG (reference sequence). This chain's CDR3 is CAWSPSSYNEQFF. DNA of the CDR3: TGTGCCTGGAGTCCGAGCTCCTACAATGAGCAGTTCTTC.

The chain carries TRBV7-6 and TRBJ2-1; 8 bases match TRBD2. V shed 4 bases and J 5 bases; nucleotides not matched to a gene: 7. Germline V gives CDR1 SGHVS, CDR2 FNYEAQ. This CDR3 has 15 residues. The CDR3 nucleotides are TGTGCCAGCAGCTCCAGCGGGGGCGACAACAATGAGCAGTTCTTC. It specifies CASSSSGGDNNEQFF.

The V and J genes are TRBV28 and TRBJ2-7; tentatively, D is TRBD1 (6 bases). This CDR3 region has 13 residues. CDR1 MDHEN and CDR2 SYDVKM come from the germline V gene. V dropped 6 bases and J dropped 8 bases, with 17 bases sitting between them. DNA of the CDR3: TGTGCCAGCAGCCTGACAGGCCCTACGCAGCAGTACTTC. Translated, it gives CASSLTGPTQQYF.

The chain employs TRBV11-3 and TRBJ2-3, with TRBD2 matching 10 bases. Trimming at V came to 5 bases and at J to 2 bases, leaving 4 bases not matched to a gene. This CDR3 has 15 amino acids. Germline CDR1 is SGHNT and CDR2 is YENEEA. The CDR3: CASSLSGGATDTQYF. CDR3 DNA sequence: TGTGCCAGCAGCCTCAGCGGGGGGGCCACAGATACGCAGTATTTT.

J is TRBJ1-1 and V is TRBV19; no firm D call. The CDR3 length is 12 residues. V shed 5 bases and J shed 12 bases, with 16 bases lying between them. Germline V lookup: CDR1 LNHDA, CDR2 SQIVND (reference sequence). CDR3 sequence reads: CASSLRLQRTFF. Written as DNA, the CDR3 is TGTGCCAGTAGTCTGAGGTTGCAGCGGACTTTCTTT.

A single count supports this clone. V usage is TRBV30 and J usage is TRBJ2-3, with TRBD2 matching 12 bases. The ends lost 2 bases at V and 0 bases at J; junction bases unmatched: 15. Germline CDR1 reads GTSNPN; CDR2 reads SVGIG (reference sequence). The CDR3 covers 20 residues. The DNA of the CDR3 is TGTGCCTGGAGTCCTTCGACTAGCGGGAGCCACCCTTTTAGCACAGATACGCAGTATTTT. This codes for CAWSPSTSGSHPFSTDTQYF.

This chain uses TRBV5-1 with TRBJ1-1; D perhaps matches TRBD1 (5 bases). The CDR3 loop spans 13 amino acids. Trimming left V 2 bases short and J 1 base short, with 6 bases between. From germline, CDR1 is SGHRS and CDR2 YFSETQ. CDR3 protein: CASSLTGNTEAFF. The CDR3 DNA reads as TGCGCCAGCAGCTTAACAGGGAACACTGAAGCTTTCTTT. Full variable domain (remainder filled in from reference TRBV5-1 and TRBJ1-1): KAGVTQTPRYLIKTRGQQVTLSCSPISGHRSVSWYQQTPGQGLQFLFEYFSETQRNKGNFPGRFSGRQFSNSRSEMNVSTLELGDSALYLCASSLTGNTEAFFGQGTRLTVV.

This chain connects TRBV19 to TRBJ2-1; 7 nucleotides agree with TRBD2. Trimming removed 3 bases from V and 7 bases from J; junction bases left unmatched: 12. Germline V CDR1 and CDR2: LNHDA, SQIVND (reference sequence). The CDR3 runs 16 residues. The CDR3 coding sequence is TGTGCCAGTAGTATGGGTGGGAGGGCCTTTATGAATGAGCAGTTCTTC. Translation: CASSMGGRAFMNEQFF.